Each of the 25 T cell receptor beta chains below was sequenced from the same sample in a study of preoperative IRX-2 immunotherapy in early breast cancer. The repertoire was sequenced with immunoSEQ multiplex PCR; TCRdb's copy has only in-frame clones and lacks some. The data contain about 62,000 clones, approximately 94% of them singletons. The treatment denotes: preoperative locoregional IRX-2 cytokine immunotherapy. Sample collection occurred from a patient treated with IRX-2 immunotherapy. The receptors originated from a human donor with breast cancer.

In its sample, this clone was seen once. The J gene is TRBJ2-2, the V gene TRBV4-1; D is uncertain. The CDR3 spans 16 residues. Germline CDR1 is MGHRA and CDR2 is YSYEKL. Trimming stripped 5 bases from V and 2 bases from J, with 15 bases between. The CDR3 reads CASSSRRRSNTGELFF. CDR3 nucleotides: TGCGCCAGCAGCTCCCGACGGCGAAGTAACACCGGGGAGCTGTTTTTT.

The chain combines TRBV19 with TRBJ1-4, with a weak D call TRBD1 (6 bases). CDR1 LNHDA and CDR2 SQIVND come from the germline V gene (reference sequence). CDR3 length equals 16 residues. V lost 3 bases and J 2 bases, leaving 13 bases between the germline ends. This chain's CDR3 is CASSIWRGGTNEKLFF. DNA for the CDR3: TGTGCCAGTAGTATTTGGAGGGGGGGCACTAATGAAAAACTGTTTTTT.

V gene TRBV5-1 combines with J gene TRBJ2-7; the D is unclear. This CDR3 is built from 12 residues. CDR1 SGHRS and CDR2 YFSETQ come from the germline V gene. V shed 4 bases and J shed 5 bases, with 10 bases lying between them. CDR3 amino acids: CASSETLDEQYF. CDR3 bases: TGCGCCAGCAGCGAAACTCTAGACGAGCAGTACTTC. Full variable domain (outside the CDR3, taken from reference TRBV5-1 and TRBJ2-7): KAGVTQTPRYLIKTRGQQVTLSCSPISGHRSVSWYQQTPGQGLQFLFEYFSETQRNKGNFPGRFSGRQFSNSRSEMNVSTLELGDSALYLCASSETLDEQYFGPGTRLTVT.

This clone was counted only a few times. CDR3 region: CASSLGSYGYTF. The DNA of the CDR3 is TGCGCCAGCAGCTTGGGCAGCTATGGCTACACCTTC. The J gene is TRBJ1-2, the V gene TRBV5-1; the D is unclear. Germline values: CDR1 SGHRS, CDR2 YFSETQ. The CDR3 sequence is 12 residues long. Trimming stripped 0 bases from V and 4 bases from J, with 4 bases between.

This sequence joins TRBV28 and TRBJ2-2; 9 bases match TRBD2. V lost 3 bases, J lost 7 bases, and 6 bases stayed unmatched. This CDR3 contains 15 residues. The V gene's germline CDR1 is MDHEN and CDR2 SYDVKM. CDR3 in amino acids: CASSLSSGDGGELFF. The CDR3 DNA is TGTGCCAGCAGTTTGTCTAGCGGGGACGGCGGGGAGCTGTTTTTT.

The gene calls are TRBV7-3 and TRBJ1-1; tentatively, D is TRBD1 (5 bases). Trimming removed 5 bases at V and 3 bases at J, with 13 bases between. From germline, CDR1 is SGHTA and CDR2 FQGTGA. This CDR3 has 14 residues. The CDR3 region is CASSQGGAYTEAFF. The CDR3 DNA sequence: TGTGCCAGCAGCCAGGGAGGGGCATACACTGAAGCTTTCTTT.

V and J are TRBV5-5 and TRBJ2-7, with D unresolved. The CDR3 is 14 residues long. The germline V and J ends were trimmed by 1 base and 3 bases, with 11 bases remaining between them. CDR1 SGHKS and CDR2 YYEKEE come from the germline V gene (reference sequence). DNA of the CDR3: TGTGCCAGCAGCTTGTGGTCTACCCACTACGAGCAGTACTTC. Protein: CASSLWSTHYEQYF.

About this clone itself: The same CDR3 arises from other DNA sequences in this sample as well. The genes are TRBV5-1 and TRBJ1-2; D is possibly TRBD1 (5 bases). The CDR3 is 13 residues long. The germline gives CDR1 SGHRS, CDR2 YFSETQ. Trimming took off 0 bases at V and 3 bases at J, with 6 bases between the two ends. The CDR3 is CASSLGGDYGYTF. DNA of the CDR3: TGCGCCAGCAGCTTGGGAGGGGACTATGGCTACACCTTC.

The CDR3 DNA reads TGTGCCAGCAGCTCCCAAACAAGGGGTGAGACCCAGTACTTC. It is translated as CASSSQTRGETQYF. The genes are TRBV5-6 and TRBJ2-5; D perhaps matches TRBD1 (5 bases). CDR3 length: 14 residues. Germline CDR1 reads SGHDT; CDR2 reads YYEEEE. Trimming removed 3 bases at V and 5 bases at J, with 14 bases between.

The chain is built from TRBV30 and TRBJ1-3; no firm D call. Germline assignment: CDR1 GTSNPN and CDR2 SVGIG (reference sequence). The CDR3 totals 13 residues. The V gene lost 2 bases and the J gene lost 3 bases, with 8 bases spanning the gap. CDR3 in DNA: TGTGCCTGGAGTTGGGGAAGTGGAAACACCATATATTTT. Translation: CAWSWGSGNTIYF. Full variable domain (rest looked up from reference TRBV30 and TRBJ1-3): SQTIHQWPATLVQPVGSPLSLECTVEGTSNPNLYWYRQAAGRGLQLLFYSVGIGQISSEVPQNLSASRPQDRQFILSSKKLLLSDSGFYLCAWSWGSGNTIYFGEGSWLTVV.

The CDR3 DNA follows: TGCGCCAGCAGCCAAGCAGGGGGCGGAAGGGGGAACACTGAAGCTTTCTTT. Its translation: CASSQAGGGRGNTEAFF. The chain couples TRBV4-3 to TRBJ1-1; 8 bases line up with TRBD1. The CDR3 spans 17 residues. V lost 1 base, J lost 1 base, and 8 bases stayed unmatched. From germline, CDR1 is LGHNA and CDR2 YSLEER.

This chain links TRBV18 with TRBJ2-2; D unclear. The CDR3 is 13 residues long. Germline CDR1 KGHSH, CDR2 LQKENI. V was clipped by 4 bases and J by 2 bases, with 5 bases between them. CDR3 sequence: CASSRGNTGELFF. The DNA of the CDR3 is TGTGCCAGCTCACGCGGAAACACCGGGGAGCTGTTTTTT.

This clone is a singleton in its sample. The chain links TRBV18 to TRBJ1-6; D remains unclear. Germline lookup yields CDR1 KGHSH and CDR2 LQKENI. With 4 bases removed from V and 0 bases from J, the gap between germline ends came to 10 bases. The CDR3 sequence is 16 residues long. The CDR3 sequence is CASSHVGSSYNSPLHF. CDR3 DNA sequence: TGTGCCAGCTCACACGTGGGGAGCTCCTATAATTCACCCCTCCACTTT. Looking up the rest from reference TRBV18 and TRBJ1-6 gives the full variable domain: NAGVMQNPRHLVRRRGQEARLRCSPMKGHSHVYWYRQLPEEGLKFMVYLQKENIIDESGMPKERFSAEFPKEGPSILRIQQVVRGDSAAYFCASSHVGSSYNSPLHFGNGTRLTVT.

V gene TRBV7-9 combines with J gene TRBJ2-7; unclear D gene. Trimming shortened V by 5 bases and J by 6 bases, and 8 bases separated the two germline ends. The CDR3 loop spans 11 amino acids. Germline lookup yields CDR1 SEHNR and CDR2 FQNEAQ (reference sequence). For the CDR3, the DNA is TGTGCCAGCAGCCCCGGTTTCGAGCAGTACTTC. Translated, it gives CASSPGFEQYF. The full variable domain, rest sourced from reference TRBV7-9 and TRBJ2-7, is DTGVSQNPRHKITKRGQNVTFRCDPISEHNRLYWYRQTLGQGPEFLTYFQNEAQLEKSRLLSDRFSAERPKGSFSTLEIQRTEQGDSAMYLCASSPGFEQYFGPGTRLTVT.

The V and J genes are TRBV19 and TRBJ2-2; no clear D gene. With 1 base removed from V and 4 bases from J, the gap between germline ends came to 7 bases. The germline CDR1 and CDR2 sequences are LNHDA and SQIVND (reference sequence). The CDR3 runs to 14 residues. CDR3 nucleotides: TGTGCCAGTAGTATAGCCGCCGGCACCGGGGAGCTGTTTTTT. Its translation: CASSIAAGTGELFF.

CDR3 residues: CASSTLPRWDGYTF. CDR3 bases: TGCGCCAGCAGCACCCTCCCTAGGTGGGATGGCTACACCTTC. The chain carries TRBV5-1 and TRBJ1-2; no reliable D call. CDR3 length: 14 amino acids. Trimming removed 4 bases at V and 6 bases at J, with 16 bases between. Germline lookup yields CDR1 SGHRS and CDR2 YFSETQ.

The V and J genes are TRBV7-3 and TRBJ2-1, with 9 bases that match TRBD2. The CDR3 is 16 amino acids. V lost 2 bases to trimming and J lost 10 bases; unmatched junction nucleotides: 12. Germline-derived CDR1 and CDR2 are SGHTA and FQGTGA. Here the CDR3 reads CASSLGPSGEQGEQFF. CDR3 bases: TGTGCCAGCAGCTTAGGCCCTAGCGGGGAACAGGGAGAGCAGTTCTTC.

The gene calls are TRBV7-2 and TRBJ2-3; TRBD1 is a possible D gene (5 bases). There are 15 residues in the CDR3. Trimming cost V 2 bases and J 0 bases, with 9 bases left between them. Germline CDR1 is SGHTA and CDR2 is FQGNSA. The CDR3 loop is CASSLNQGSTDTQYF. The CDR3 DNA reads as TGTGCCAGCAGCTTAAATCAGGGTAGCACAGATACGCAGTATTTT.

The chain is built from TRBV9 and TRBJ2-7; D possibly corresponds to TRBD2 (6 bases). CDR3 length equals 14 residues. Trimming removed 4 bases at V and 6 bases at J, with 17 bases between. Germline loops: CDR1 SGDLS, CDR2 YYNGEE. The CDR3 is CASSLEGGIGEQYF. CDR3 sequence (DNA): TGTGCCAGCAGCTTAGAGGGCGGGATAGGCGAGCAGTACTTC. The full variable domain, completed using reference TRBV9 and TRBJ2-7, is DSGVTQTPKHLITATGQRVTLRCSPRSGDLSVYWYQQSLDQGLQFLIQYYNGEERAKGNILERFSAQQFPDLHSELNLSSLELGDSALYFCASSLEGGIGEQYFGPGTRLTVT.

The chain links TRBV4-3 to TRBJ2-1; D is uncertain. From germline, CDR1 is LGHNA and CDR2 YSLEER. Trimming pared 0 bases from V and 6 bases from J, leaving 12 bases between. The CDR3 is 15 amino acids. CDR3 in DNA: TGCGCCAGCAGCCAAGATGGTAACCGGCTCAATGAGCAGTTCTTC. This encodes CASSQDGNRLNEQFF.

This clone was seen once. J is TRBJ2-1 and V is TRBV9; 7 bases align to TRBD2. Germline V CDR1 and CDR2: SGDLS, YYNGEE. The CDR3 sequence is 14 residues long. V shed 6 bases and J 5 bases; nucleotides not matched to a gene: 8. CDR3 bases: TGTGCCAGCAAGGGCGGGAGTTACGACAATGAGCAGTTCTTC. Protein: CASKGGSYDNEQFF.

The chain couples TRBV12-5 to TRBJ1-2; D uncertain. Trimming shortened V by 4 bases and J by 2 bases, and 2 bases separated the two germline ends. Germline CDR1 and CDR2: LGHNT and FRNRAP. The CDR3 is 11 residues long. CDR3 bases: TGTGCTAGTGGTTCGAACTATGGCTACACCTTC. This sequence encodes CASGSNYGYTF.

The table lists this clone with a count of one. The chain has TRBV18 and TRBJ2-7; D unclear. Germline CDR1 is KGHSH and CDR2 is LQKENI. V gave up 3 bases and J gave up 2 bases, with 11 bases separating them. The CDR3 is 14 residues long. The CDR3 is CASSPGLGAYEQYF. CDR3 in DNA: TGTGCCAGCTCACCTGGTCTCGGAGCCTACGAGCAGTACTTC. Full variable domain (rest looked up from reference TRBV18 and TRBJ2-7): NAGVMQNPRHLVRRRGQEARLRCSPMKGHSHVYWYRQLPEEGLKFMVYLQKENIIDESGMPKERFSAEFPKEGPSILRIQQVVRGDSAAYFCASSPGLGAYEQYFGPGTRLTVT.

This clone appeared a single time. The chain combines TRBV7-3 with TRBJ2-2, with D maybe TRBD1 (6 bases). Trimming removed 5 bases from V and 6 bases from J, with 10 bases in between. Per the germline V gene, CDR1 is SGHTA and CDR2 is FQGTGA. This CDR3 spans 13 amino acids. Here the CDR3 DNA reads TGTGCCAGCAGCACACAGGGATCCGGGGAGCTGTTTTTT. The encoded protein is CASSTQGSGELFF.

This chain uses TRBV30 with TRBJ2-7; D call uncertain. The ends were cut back, 0 bases at V and 0 bases at J, with 3 bases in the middle. The CDR3 sequence is 12 residues long. The V gene's germline CDR1 is GTSNPN and CDR2 SVGIG (reference sequence). The CDR3 sequence: CAWSVGSYEQYF. CDR3 nucleotide sequence: TGTGCCTGGAGTGTAGGCTCCTACGAGCAGTACTTC.